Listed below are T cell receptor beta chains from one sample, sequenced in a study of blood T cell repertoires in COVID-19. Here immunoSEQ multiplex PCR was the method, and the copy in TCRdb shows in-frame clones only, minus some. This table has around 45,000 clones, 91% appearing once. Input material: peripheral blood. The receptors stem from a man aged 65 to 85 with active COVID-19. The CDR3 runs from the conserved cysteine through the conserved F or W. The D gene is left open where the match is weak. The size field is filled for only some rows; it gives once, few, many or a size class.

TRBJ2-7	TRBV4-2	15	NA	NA	CASSQDETAIYEQYF	TGTGCCAGCAGCCAAGATGAGACAGCTATCTACGAGCAGTACTTC
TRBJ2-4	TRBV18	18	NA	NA	CASSPPLQGHLAKNIQYF	TGTGCCAGCTCACCACCTTTACAGGGTCATTTAGCCAAAAACATTCAGTACTTC
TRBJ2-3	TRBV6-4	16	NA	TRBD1	CASSRTGTGAPDTQYF	TGTGCCAGCAGCCGGACAGGAACAGGGGCCCCAGATACGCAGTATTTT
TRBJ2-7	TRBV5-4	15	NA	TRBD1	CASSLAGQGFYEQYF	TGTGCCAGCAGCTTAGCTGGACAGGGTTTCTACGAGCAGTACTTC
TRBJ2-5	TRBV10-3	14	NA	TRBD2	CAISPSGGQETQYF	TGTGCCATCAGTCCTAGCGGGGGACAAGAGACCCAGTACTTC
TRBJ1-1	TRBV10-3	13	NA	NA	CAISEGGNTEAFF	TGTGCCATCAGTGAAGGAGGGAACACTGAAGCTTTCTTT
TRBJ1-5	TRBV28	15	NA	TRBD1	CASSSGQGNNQPQHF	TGTGCCAGCAGTTCGGGACAGGGGAACAATCAGCCCCAGCATTTT
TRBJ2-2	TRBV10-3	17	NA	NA	CAISDIRFNANTGELFF	TGTGCCATCAGTGACATACGGTTCAACGCGAACACCGGGGAGCTGTTTTTT
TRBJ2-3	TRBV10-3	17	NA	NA	CAISDLWQDTGADTQYF	TGTGCCATCAGTGATTTATGGCAGGACACTGGGGCAGATACGCAGTATTTT
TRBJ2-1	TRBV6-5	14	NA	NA	CASSYAGAVNEQFF	TGTGCCAGCAGTTACGCAGGGGCAGTGAATGAGCAGTTCTTC
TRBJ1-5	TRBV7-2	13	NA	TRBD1	CASSLQGAQPQHF	TGTGCCAGCAGCTTACAGGGGGCTCAGCCCCAGCATTTT
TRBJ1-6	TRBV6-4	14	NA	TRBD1	CASSDKGARGPLHF	TGTGCCAGCAGTGACAAGGGGGCTAGAGGACCCCTCCACTTT
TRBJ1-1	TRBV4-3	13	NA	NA	CASSQDYGAEAFF	TGCGCCAGCAGCCAAGATTACGGGGCTGAAGCTTTCTTT
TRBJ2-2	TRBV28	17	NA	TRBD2	CASSIRLAGGLAGELFF	TGTGCCAGCAGCATCAGACTAGCGGGGGGCCTCGCCGGGGAGCTGTTTTTT
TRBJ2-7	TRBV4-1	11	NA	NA	CASSNSGEQYF	TGCGCCAGCAGCAACAGTGGCGAGCAGTACTTC
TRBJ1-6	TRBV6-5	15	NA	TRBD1	CASSPRDRANSPLHF	TGTGCCAGCAGTCCCCGGGACAGGGCTAATTCACCCCTCCACTTT
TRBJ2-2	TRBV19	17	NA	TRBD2	CASSTLAGVANTGELFF	TGTGCCAGTAGTACACTAGCGGGGGTAGCGAACACCGGGGAGCTGTTTTTT
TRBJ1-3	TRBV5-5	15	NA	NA	CASSLDRQSGNTIYF	TGTGCCAGCAGCTTGGATCGACAGTCTGGAAACACCATATATTTT
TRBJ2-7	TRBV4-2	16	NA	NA	CASSQDPGGTFYEQYF	TGTGCCAGCAGCCAAGATCCCGGGGGAACGTTCTACGAGCAGTACTTC
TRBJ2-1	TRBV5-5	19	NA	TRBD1	CASSFSGQGAPGPYNEQFF	TGTGCCAGCAGCTTTTCGGGACAGGGGGCCCCCGGGCCTTACAATGAGCAGTTCTTC
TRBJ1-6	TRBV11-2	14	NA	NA	CASSLGGWTRVLHF	TGTGCCAGCAGCTTAGGGGGCTGGACCCGGGTACTCCACTTT
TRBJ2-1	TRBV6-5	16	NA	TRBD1	CASSSGQGPPYNEQFF	TGTGCCAGCAGTTCCGGACAGGGGCCGCCCTACAATGAGCAGTTCTTC
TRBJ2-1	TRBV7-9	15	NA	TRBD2	CASSLDASGGHEQFF	TGTGCCAGCAGCTTAGATGCGTCGGGGGGGCATGAGCAGTTCTTC
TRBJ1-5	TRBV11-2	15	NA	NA	CASSLGGGRFQPQHF	TGTGCCAGCAGCTTAGGGGGGGGGAGGTTTCAGCCCCAGCATTTT
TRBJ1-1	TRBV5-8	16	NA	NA	CASSLVGGRRNTEAFF	TGTGCCAGCAGCTTGGTAGGAGGGAGGCGCAACACTGAAGCTTTCTTT
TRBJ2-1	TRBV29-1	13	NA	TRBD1	CSARDRMGNEQFF	TGCAGCGCCCGGGACAGGATGGGCAATGAGCAGTTCTTC
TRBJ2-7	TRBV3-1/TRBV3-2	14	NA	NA	CASSQEGGFYEQYF	TGTGCCAGCAGCCAAGAAGGAGGATTCTACGAGCAGTACTTC
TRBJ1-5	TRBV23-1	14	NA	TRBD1	CASRRRDRGPFRHF	TGCGCCAGCCGACGCCGGGACAGGGGCCCGTTCAGGCATTTT
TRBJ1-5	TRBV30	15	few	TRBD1	CAWSPGTGFNQPQHF	TGTGCCTGGAGTCCCGGGACAGGGTTTAATCAGCCCCAGCATTTT
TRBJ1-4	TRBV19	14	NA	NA	CASSPGRGGEKLFF	TGTGCCAGTTCCCCAGGCAGGGGTGGTGAAAAACTGTTTTTT
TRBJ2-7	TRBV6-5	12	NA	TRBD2	CAAGGRAGEQYF	TGTGCCGCAGGTGGGAGGGCGGGTGAGCAGTACTTC
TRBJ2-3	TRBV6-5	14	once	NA	CASSLSGESDTQYF	TGTGCCAGCAGTTTGTCCGGGGAATCAGATACGCAGTATTTT
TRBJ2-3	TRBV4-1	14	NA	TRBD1	CASSQPDRGDTQYF	TGCGCCAGCAGCCAACCGGACAGGGGGGATACGCAGTATTTT
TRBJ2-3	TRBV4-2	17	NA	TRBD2	CASSQDPLGGDKDTQYF	TGTGCCAGCAGCCAAGACCCGCTCGGGGGGGATAAAGATACGCAGTATTTT
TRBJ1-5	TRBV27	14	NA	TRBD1	CASRKTGGAQPQHF	TGTGCCAGCAGAAAGACAGGGGGCGCTCAGCCCCAGCATTTT
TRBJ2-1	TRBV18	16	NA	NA	CASSPPRNRGLVEQFF	TGTGCCAGCTCACCACCGAGAAACAGGGGACTAGTAGAGCAGTTCTTC
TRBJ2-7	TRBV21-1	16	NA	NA	CASSKERTGKTYEQYF	TGTGCCAGCAGCAAAGAGAGGACAGGGAAGACCTACGAGCAGTACTTC
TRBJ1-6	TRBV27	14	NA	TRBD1	CASSAGTGVSPLHF	TGTGCCAGCAGTGCGGGGACAGGGGTCTCACCCCTCCACTTT
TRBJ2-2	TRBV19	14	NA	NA	CASIPGGRTGELFF	TGTGCCAGTATTCCGGGGGGCAGAACCGGGGAGCTGTTTTTT
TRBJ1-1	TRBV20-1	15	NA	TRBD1	CSASQTGGLNTEAFF	TGCAGTGCTAGTCAGACAGGGGGCTTGAACACTGAAGCTTTCTTT
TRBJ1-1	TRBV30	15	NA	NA	CAWSGVRGDRTEAFF	TGTGCCTGGAGCGGGGTTCGGGGAGATCGCACTGAAGCTTTCTTT
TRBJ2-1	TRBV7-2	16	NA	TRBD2	CASSLRTSGGDGEQFF	TGTGCCAGCAGCCTCAGGACTAGCGGGGGGGACGGTGAGCAGTTCTTC
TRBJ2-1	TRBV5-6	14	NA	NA	CASSLYERDNEQFF	TGTGCCAGCAGCTTATACGAACGGGACAATGAGCAGTTCTTC
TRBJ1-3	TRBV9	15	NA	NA	CASSVDADSGNTIYF	TGTGCCAGCAGCGTAGACGCGGACTCTGGAAACACCATATATTTT